These 8 T cell receptor beta chains share one sample of origin, sequenced in a study of T cells after yellow fever vaccination. In TCRdb, the 5' RACE reads were re-called with MiXCR into one record per CDR3 protein. The sample holds approximately 610,000 distinct CDR3 sequences, about 15% seen once. The material sequenced was PBMCs, taken about 5 days after the first yellow fever vaccination. The receptors shown here come from a man in his late teens or twenties who received the YFV17D yellow fever vaccine.

This clonotype was seen ten or more times. The chain links TRBV12-3 or TRBV12-4 to TRBJ2-3, with D possibly matching TRBD2 (5 bases). The CDR3 length is 13 residues. V lost 3 bases and J lost 5, with 9 bases in between. Here the CDR3 reads CASSLGAVDTQYF. Written as DNA, the CDR3 is TGTGCCAGCAGTTTGGGAGCGGTAGATACGCAGTATTTT.

This clonotype was observed many times. V usage is TRBV6-1 and J usage is TRBJ2-1, with 8 bases matching TRBD2. CDR3 length: 16 amino acids. Germline lookup yields CDR1 MNHNS and CDR2 SASEGT. The ends lost 5 bases at V and 4 bases at J; junction bases unmatched: 10. The CDR3 sequence: CASSTLSGGPYNEQFF. In DNA, the CDR3 is TGTGCCAGCAGTACCTTGTCGGGGGGGCCTTACAATGAGCAGTTCTTC.

This clonotype was counted ten times or more. This sequence joins TRBV2 and TRBJ2-5; 10 bases are shared with TRBD2. Germline assignment: CDR1 SNHLY and CDR2 FYNNEI. Trimming removed 2 bases from V and 5 bases from J; junction bases left unmatched: 8. The CDR3 runs 16 residues. DNA for the CDR3: TGTGCCAGCAGTGAACCAGCGGGGGGGCCTAGGGAGACCCAGTACTTC. This encodes CASSEPAGGPRETQYF.

V usage is TRBV7-6 and J usage is TRBJ2-7; D ambiguous. The germline gives CDR1 SGHVS, CDR2 FNYEAQ. Trimming left V 2 bases short and J 1 base short, with 12 bases between. There are 15 residues in the CDR3. DNA of the CDR3: TGTGCCAGCAGCTTATCGGGTTCAGCGTCCTACGAGCAGTACTTC. It yields the protein CASSLSGSASYEQYF.

This clonotype occurred a few times. The rearrangement joins TRBV5-4 to TRBJ2-4; D is undetermined. This CDR3 has 13 residues. Trimming stripped 0 bases from V and 3 bases from J, with 4 bases between. Germline values: CDR1 SGHNT, CDR2 YYREEE (reference sequence). CDR3 nucleotide sequence: TGTGCCAGCAGCTTGGACAGCAAAAACATTCAGTACTTC. It yields the protein CASSLDSKNIQYF. Filled out from reference TRBV5-4 and TRBJ2-4, the complete variable domain reads ETGVTQSPTHLIKTRGQQVTLRCSSQSGHNTVSWYQQALGQGPQFIFQYYREEENGRGNFPPRFSGLQFPNYSSELNVNALELDDSALYLCASSLDSKNIQYFGAGTRLSVL.

Only a few counts were recorded for this clonotype. The chain uses TRBV6-2 or TRBV6-3 and TRBJ1-4, with unresolved D. V was cut by 5 bases and J by 6 bases, with 10 bases left in between. Germline CDR1 reads MNHEY; CDR2 reads SVGEGT. The CDR3 sequence is 13 residues long. The CDR3 nucleotides read TGTGCCAGCAGTCAGGCCGGTGATGAAAAACTGTTTTTT. Protein sequence: CASSQAGDEKLFF.

This clonotype occurred once. The chain links TRBV9 to TRBJ2-5; perhaps TRBD1 as D (5 bases). V shed 1 base and J shed 1 base, with 11 bases lying between them. The V gene's germline CDR1 is SGDLS and CDR2 YYNGEE. This CDR3 contains 15 residues. The CDR3 region is CASSVSWGSQETQYF. In DNA, the CDR3 is TGTGCCAGCAGCGTATCTTGGGGCAGCCAAGAGACCCAGTACTTC.

This clonotype was counted a few times. The V call is TRBV10-3, the J call TRBJ2-5; maybe TRBD1 (6 bases). CDR3 length equals 14 residues. From germline, CDR1 is ENHRY and CDR2 SYGVKD. Between the trimmed V and J ends, which lost 6 bases and 4 bases, there was a span of 15 bases. The CDR3 nucleotides are TGTGCCATCAGCGAGCGGCAGGGGCGAGAGACCCAGTACTTC. This codes for CAISERQGRETQYF.